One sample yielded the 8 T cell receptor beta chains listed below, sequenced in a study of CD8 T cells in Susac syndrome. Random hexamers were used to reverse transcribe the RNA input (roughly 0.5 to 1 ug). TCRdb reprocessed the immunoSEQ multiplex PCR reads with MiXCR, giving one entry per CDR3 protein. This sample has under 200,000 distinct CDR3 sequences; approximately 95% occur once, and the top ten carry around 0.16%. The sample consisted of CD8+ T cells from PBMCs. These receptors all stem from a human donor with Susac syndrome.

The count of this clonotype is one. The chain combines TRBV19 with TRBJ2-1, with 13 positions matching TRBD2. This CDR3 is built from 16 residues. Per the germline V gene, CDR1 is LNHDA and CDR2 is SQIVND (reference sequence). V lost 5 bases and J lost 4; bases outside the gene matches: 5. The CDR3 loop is CASSPRTSGSYNEQFF. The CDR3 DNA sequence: TGTGCCAGTAGTCCCCGGACTAGCGGGAGTTACAATGAGCAGTTCTTC.

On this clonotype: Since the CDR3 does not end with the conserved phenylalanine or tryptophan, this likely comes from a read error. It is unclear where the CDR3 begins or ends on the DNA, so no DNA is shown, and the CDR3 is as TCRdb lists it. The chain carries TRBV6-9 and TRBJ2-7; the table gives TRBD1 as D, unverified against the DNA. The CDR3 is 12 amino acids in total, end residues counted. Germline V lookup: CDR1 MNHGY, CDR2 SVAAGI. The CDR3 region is CASNHRPHHLQL.

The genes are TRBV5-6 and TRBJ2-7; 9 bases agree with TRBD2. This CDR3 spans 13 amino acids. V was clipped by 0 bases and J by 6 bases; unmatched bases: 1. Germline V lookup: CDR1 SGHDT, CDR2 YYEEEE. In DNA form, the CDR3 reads TGTGCCAGCAGCTTGGGGCGGGGGGGCGAGCAGTACTTC. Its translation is CASSLGRGGEQYF.

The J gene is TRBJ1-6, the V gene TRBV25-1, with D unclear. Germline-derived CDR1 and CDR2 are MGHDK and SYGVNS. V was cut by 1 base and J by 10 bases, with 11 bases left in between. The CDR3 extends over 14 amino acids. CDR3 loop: CASSEFRRASPLHF. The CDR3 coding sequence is TGTGCCAGCAGTGAATTTAGGAGGGCGTCACCCCTCCACTTT.

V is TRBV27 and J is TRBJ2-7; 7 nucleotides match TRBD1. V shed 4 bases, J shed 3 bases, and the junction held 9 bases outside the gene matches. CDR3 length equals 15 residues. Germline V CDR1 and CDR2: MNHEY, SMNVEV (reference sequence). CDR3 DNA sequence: TGTGCCAGCAGTTACCGGGACAGCGGATACTACGAGCAGTACTTC. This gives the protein CASSYRDSGYYEQYF.

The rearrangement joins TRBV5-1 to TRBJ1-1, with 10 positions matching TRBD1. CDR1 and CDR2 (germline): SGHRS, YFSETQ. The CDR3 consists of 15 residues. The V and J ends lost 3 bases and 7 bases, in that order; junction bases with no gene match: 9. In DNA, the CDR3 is TGCGCCAGCAGCTCAAGACAGGGGGCGCAAGGTGAAGCTTTCTTT. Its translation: CASSSRQGAQGEAFF.

The CDR3 protein is CAIPMTDNYGYTF. In DNA, the CDR3 is TGTGCCATACCAATGACAGATAACTATGGCTACACCTTC. The V and J genes are TRBV2 and TRBJ1-2, with a tentative D call TRBD1 (5 bases). Germline V gene sequence: CDR1 SNHLY, CDR2 FYNNEI. Trimming shortened V by 10 bases and J by 1 base, and 13 bases separated the two germline ends. This CDR3 region has 13 residues. The variable domain in full, completed from reference TRBV2 and TRBJ1-2, reads EPEVTQTPSHQVTQMGQEVILRCVPISNHLYFYWYRQILGQKVEFLVSFYNNEISEKSEIFDDQFSVERPDGSNFTLKIRSTKLEDSAMYFCAIPMTDNYGYTFGSGTRLTVV.

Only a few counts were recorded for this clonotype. CDR3 sequence: CSVEDPAGGYTF. Here the CDR3 DNA reads TGCAGCGTTGAAGATCCGGCCGGTGGCTACACCTTC. The chain has TRBV29-1 and TRBJ1-2; D uncertain. V was cut by 0 bases and J by 7 bases, with 9 bases left in between. The CDR3 has 12 residues. Germline V gene lookup returns CDR1 SQVTM and CDR2 ANQGSEA.